This TCR beta chain was documented in a study of shared clonotypes between healthy human individuals. The wider study: The donors, a couple of women and a few men, were aged 18 to 49. Each donor's CD8 memory used one plate, CD8 naive two, each CD4 subset three.

Notes on this clone: The antigen is undetermined.

Repertoires were generated with immunoSEQ multiplex PCR, while TCRdb's copy carries only in-frame clones and drops some. The data hold 100,000 to 120,000 clones, with more than 65% observed a single time. Each of the donors was a healthy adult who was HIV-negative and had not had a recent acute infection or vaccination. Notes on the study in general: Across several donors, naive CD4 shared around 5.4%, naive CD8 around 3.5%, memory CD4 about 2.5%, memory CD8 about 0.4%.

Germline CDR1 reads SGHDT; CDR2 reads YYEEEE. The CDR3 has 14 amino acids. Trimming cost V 4 bases and J 5 bases; bases outside gene matches: 6. This clonotype originated in a woman aged 30 to 39 in good health. Specimen: memory CD8+ T cells sorted from blood. Specified subset: CD45RO+ cells pooled with CCR7-negative TemRA cells. J is TRBJ2-5 and V is TRBV5-6; 9 bases are shared with TRBD2. The CDR3 spells CASSISGSGETQYF. CDR3 bases: TGTGCCAGCAGCATTAGCGGGAGTGGGGAGACCCAGTACTTC.